This T cell receptor beta chain stems from a study of T cell changes during pregnancy in multiple sclerosis. The CDR3 is 13 residues long. The germline gives CDR1 MNHNS, CDR2 SASEGT. V lost 3 bases to trimming and J lost 3 bases, with 5 bases between them. Produced via immunoSEQ multiplex PCR; TCRdb's table is partial and in-frame only. This table holds about 64,000 clones, around 90% found once. The TCR originated in a female donor with multiple sclerosis, enrolled in a pregnancy study. The material was peripheral blood, obtained in the second trimester of pregnancy. This sequence joins TRBV6-1 and TRBJ2-2; no firm D call. CDR3 DNA: TGTGCCAGCAGTGACCCCTACACCGGGGAGCTGTTTTTT. This sequence encodes CASSDPYTGELFF.